This T cell receptor (beta chain) was identified during a study of T cells in localized non-small cell lung cancer. This CDR3 contains 13 residues. The trim removed 8 bases at V and 7 bases at J, leaving 13 bases unmatched. Germline V lookup: CDR1 GTSNPN, CDR2 SVGIG (reference sequence). Using immunoSEQ multiplex PCR, the repertoire was profiled, and TCRdb retains in-frame clones only, with some absent. The sample holds approximately 7,000 clones, 92% seen once. This clonotype originated in a male donor older than 55 with stage II lung adenocarcinoma. Specimen: peripheral blood mononuclear cells, collected before any cancer treatment. V and J are TRBV30 and TRBJ1-2, with TRBD1 identical over 7 bases. The CDR3: CARTGQGVGGYTF. The CDR3 coding sequence is TGTGCCCGTACGGGCCAGGGGGTCGGTGGCTACACCTTC.